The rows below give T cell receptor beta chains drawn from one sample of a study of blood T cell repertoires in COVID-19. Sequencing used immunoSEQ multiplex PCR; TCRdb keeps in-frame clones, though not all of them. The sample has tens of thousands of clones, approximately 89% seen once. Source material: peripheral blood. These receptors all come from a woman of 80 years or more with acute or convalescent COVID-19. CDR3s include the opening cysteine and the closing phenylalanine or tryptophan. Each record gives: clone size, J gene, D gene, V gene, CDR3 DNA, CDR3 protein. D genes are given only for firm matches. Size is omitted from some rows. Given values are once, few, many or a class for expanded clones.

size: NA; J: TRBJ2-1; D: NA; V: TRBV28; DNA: TGTGCCAGCAGTTTGGGGACTCTCCAGATATACAATGAGCAGTTCTTC; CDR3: CASSLGTLQIYNEQFF
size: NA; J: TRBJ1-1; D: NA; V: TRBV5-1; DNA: TGCGCCAGCAGCTTTGGAGGGGACACTGAAGCTTTCTTT; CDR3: CASSFGGDTEAFF
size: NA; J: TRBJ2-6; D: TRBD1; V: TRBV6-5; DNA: TGTGCCAGCAGGACAGGGTCTGGGGCCAACGTCCTGACTTTC; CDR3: CASRTGSGANVLTF
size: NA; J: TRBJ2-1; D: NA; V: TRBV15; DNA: TGTGCCACCAGCAGAGATCCGGGGAATGAGCAGTTCTTC; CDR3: CATSRDPGNEQFF
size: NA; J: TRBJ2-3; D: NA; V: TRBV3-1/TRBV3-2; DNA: TGTGCCAGCAGCCAAACCCGGGGGGCGAGCACAGATACGCAGTATTTT; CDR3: CASSQTRGASTDTQYF
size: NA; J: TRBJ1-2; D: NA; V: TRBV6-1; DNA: TGTGCCAGCAGTGAAACAGGGTATGGCTACACCTTC; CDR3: CASSETGYGYTF
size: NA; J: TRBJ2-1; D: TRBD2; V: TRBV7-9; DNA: TGTGCCAGCAGCCTGGGACTAGCGGGCGAGTGGGATGAGCAGTTCTTC; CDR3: CASSLGLAGEWDEQFF
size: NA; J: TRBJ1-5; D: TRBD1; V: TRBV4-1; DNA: TGCGCCAGCAGCCAAGATCTCAGGGGGCGGGACAATCAGCCCCAGCATTTT; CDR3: CASSQDLRGRDNQPQHF
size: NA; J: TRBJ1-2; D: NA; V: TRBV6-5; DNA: TGTGCCAGCAGTAAGGGGGGGTCCCTCTTATTC; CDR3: CASSKGGSLLF
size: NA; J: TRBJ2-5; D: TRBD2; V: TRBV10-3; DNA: TGTGCCATCAGGGGAGGGACTAGCGGGGAAGAGACCCAGTACTTC; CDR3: CAIRGGTSGEETQYF
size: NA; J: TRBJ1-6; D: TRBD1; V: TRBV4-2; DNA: TGTGCCAGCAGCCAAGAGGCAGGGGGCTCACCCCTCCACTTT; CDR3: CASSQEAGGSPLHF
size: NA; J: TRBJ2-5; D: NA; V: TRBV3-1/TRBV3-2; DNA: TGTGCCAGCAGCCAAGCGGACAGACAAGAGACCCAGTACTTC; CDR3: CASSQADRQETQYF
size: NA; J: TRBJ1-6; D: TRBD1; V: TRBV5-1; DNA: TGCGCCAGCAGCCGGACAGGGGACTATAATTCACCCCTCCACTTT; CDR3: CASSRTGDYNSPLHF
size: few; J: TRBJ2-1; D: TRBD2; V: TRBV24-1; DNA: TGTGCCACCAGTGATTGGACTAGTGAGCAGTTCTTC; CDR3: CATSDWTSEQFF
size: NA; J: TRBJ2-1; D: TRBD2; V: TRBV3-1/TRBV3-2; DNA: TGTGCCAGCAGCCAAGATTCGGGGGGGCAGTTCTTC; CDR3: CASSQDSGGQFF
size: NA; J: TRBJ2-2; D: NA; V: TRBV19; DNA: TGTGCCAGTAGTATTCGACAGCCGAACACCGGGGAGCTGTTTTTT; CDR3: CASSIRQPNTGELFF
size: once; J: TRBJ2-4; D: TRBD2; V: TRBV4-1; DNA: TGCGCCAGCAGCCAAGAGCGGGCGCGCGGGAGGCTGGGGGACAAAAACATTCAGTACTTC; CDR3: CASSQERARGRLGDKNIQYF
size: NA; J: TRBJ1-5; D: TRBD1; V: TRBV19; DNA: TGTGCCAGTAGTATTCAGGGACAGGGAAGGCAGCCCCAGCATTTT; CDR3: CASSIQGQGRQPQHF
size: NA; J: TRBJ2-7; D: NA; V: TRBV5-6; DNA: TGTGCCAGCAGCTTGAGTCAGTACGAGCAGTACTTC; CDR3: CASSLSQYEQYF
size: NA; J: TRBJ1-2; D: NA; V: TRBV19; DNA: TGTGCCAGTACAGCCGTAGGGGACTATGGCTACACCTTC; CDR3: CASTAVGDYGYTF
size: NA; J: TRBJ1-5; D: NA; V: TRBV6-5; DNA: TGTGCCAGCAGTAAGACAGCAGATAGCAATCAGCCCCAGCATTTT; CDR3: CASSKTADSNQPQHF
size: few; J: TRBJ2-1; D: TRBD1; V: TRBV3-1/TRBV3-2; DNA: TGTGCCAGCAGCCGGGACAGATACAATGAGCAGTTCTTC; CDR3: CASSRDRYNEQFF